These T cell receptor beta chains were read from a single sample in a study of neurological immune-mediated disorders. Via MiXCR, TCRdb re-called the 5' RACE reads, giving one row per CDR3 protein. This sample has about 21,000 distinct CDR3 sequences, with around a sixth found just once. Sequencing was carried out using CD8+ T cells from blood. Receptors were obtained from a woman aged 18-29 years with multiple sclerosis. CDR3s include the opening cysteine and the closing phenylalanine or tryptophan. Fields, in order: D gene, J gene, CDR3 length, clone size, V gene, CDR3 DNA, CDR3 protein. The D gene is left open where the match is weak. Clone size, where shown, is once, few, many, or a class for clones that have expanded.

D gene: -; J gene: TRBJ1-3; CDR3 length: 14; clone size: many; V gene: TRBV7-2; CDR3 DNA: TGTGCCAGCAGCTACCAAGGCTCTGGAAACACCATATATTTT; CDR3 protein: CASSYQGSGNTIYF
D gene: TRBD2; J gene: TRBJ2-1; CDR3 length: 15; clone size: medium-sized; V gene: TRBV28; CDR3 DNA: TGTGCCACCCTACGACTAGCGGGAGGGTCCAATGAGCAGTTCTTC; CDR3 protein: CATLRLAGGSNEQFF
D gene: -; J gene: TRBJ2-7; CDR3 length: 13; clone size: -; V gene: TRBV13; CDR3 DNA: TGTGCCAGCAGCACACAGACCGGAGGCGAACAGTACTTC; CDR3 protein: CASSTQTGGEQYF
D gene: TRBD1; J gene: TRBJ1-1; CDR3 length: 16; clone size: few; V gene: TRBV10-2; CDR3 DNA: TGCGCCAGCGATGGGACAGGGATGGGGTGGAACACTGAAGCTTTCTTT; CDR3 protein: CASDGTGMGWNTEAFF
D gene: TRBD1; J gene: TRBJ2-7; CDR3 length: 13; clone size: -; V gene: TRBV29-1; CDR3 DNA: TGCAGCGTTGTGGACAGGGTCTCCTACGAGCAGTACTTC; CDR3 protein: CSVVDRVSYEQYF
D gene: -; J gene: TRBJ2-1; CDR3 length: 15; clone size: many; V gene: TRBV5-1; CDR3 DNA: TGCGCCAGCAGCTTGGAGTCCTACTCCTACAATGAGCAGTTCTTC; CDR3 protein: CASSLESYSYNEQFF
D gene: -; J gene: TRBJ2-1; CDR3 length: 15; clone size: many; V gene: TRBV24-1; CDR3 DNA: TGTGCCACCAGGCCCTCGCGGTCGAGGGTAGATGAGCAGTTCTTC; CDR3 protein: CATRPSRSRVDEQFF
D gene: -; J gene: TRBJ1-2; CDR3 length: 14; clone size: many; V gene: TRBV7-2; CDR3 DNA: TGTGCCAGCAGCTTAGAAAGGGGCAACTATGGCTACACCTTC; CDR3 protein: CASSLERGNYGYTF
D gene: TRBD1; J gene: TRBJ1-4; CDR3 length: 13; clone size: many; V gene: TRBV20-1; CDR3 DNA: TGCAGTGCCACCGGGACAGGGGTTGGAAAACTGTTTTTT; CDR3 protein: CSATGTGVGKLFF
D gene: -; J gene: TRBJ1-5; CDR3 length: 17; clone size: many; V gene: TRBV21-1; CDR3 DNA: TGTGCCAGCAGCAAAGCCCGGGGCCACAGGGGGGATCAGCCCCAGCATTTT; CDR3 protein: CASSKARGHRGDQPQHF
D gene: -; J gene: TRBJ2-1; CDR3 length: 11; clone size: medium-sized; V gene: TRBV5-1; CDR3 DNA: TGCGCCAGCAAATGGGGCAGGGATGAGTTCTTC; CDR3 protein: CASKWGRDEFF
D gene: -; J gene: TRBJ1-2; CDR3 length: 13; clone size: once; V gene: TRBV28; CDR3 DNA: TGTGCCAGCAGCCCCATTATACGTGGCGGCTACACCTTC; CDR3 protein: CASSPIIRGGYTF
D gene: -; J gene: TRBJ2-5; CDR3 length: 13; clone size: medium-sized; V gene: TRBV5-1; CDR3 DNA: TGCGCCAGCAGCTTGAATGGGTGGGAGACCCAGTACTTC; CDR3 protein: CASSLNGWETQYF
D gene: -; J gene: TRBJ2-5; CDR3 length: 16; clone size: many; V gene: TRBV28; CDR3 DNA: TGTGCCAGCAGTTTTCGCCTGACACGGGGTCAAGAGACCCAGTACTTC; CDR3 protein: CASSFRLTRGQETQYF
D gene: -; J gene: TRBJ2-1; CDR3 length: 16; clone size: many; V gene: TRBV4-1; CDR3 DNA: TGCGCCAGCAGCCATACTATACAGGGCTCCTACAATGAGCAGTTCTTC; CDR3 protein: CASSHTIQGSYNEQFF
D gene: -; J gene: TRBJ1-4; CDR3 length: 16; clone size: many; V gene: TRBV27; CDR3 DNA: TGTGCCAGCAGTGGGGGACATTTGTTTACTAATGAAAAACTGTTTTTT; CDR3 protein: CASSGGHLFTNEKLFF
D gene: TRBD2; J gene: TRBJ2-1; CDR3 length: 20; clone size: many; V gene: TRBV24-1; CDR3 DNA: TGTGCCACCAGTGACCATCGGACTAGCGGGAGGACGTTCTCCTACAATGAGCAGTTCTTC; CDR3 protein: CATSDHRTSGRTFSYNEQFF
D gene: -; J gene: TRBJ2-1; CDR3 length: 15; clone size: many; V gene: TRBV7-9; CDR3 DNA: TGTGCCAGCAGCTTACCACTGGACGACAACAATGAGCAGTTCTTC; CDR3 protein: CASSLPLDDNNEQFF
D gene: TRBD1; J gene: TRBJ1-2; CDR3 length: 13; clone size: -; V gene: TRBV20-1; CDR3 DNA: TGCAGTGCTTACAGGGGGCTGGGCTATGGCTACACCTTC; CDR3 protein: CSAYRGLGYGYTF
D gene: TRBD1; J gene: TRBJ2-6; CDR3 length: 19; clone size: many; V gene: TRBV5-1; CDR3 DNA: TGCGCCAGCAGCGGCCCGAACCGGGACAGGTACTCTGGGGCCAACGTCCTGACTTTC; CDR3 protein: CASSGPNRDRYSGANVLTF
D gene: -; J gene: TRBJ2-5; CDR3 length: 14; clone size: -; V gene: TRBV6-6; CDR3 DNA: TGTGCCAGCAGTCGAGATGCGGCCGGAGAGACCCAGTACTTC; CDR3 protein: CASSRDAAGETQYF
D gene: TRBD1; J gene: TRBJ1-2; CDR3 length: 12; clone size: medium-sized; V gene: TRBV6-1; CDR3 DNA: TGTGCCAGCAGCCAGGGGGTCTATGGCTACACCTTC; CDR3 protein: CASSQGVYGYTF
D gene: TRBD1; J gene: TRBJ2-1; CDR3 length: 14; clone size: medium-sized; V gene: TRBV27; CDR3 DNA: TGTGCCAGCAGAACCGGGACAGGGTACAATGAGCAGTTCTTC; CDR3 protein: CASRTGTGYNEQFF
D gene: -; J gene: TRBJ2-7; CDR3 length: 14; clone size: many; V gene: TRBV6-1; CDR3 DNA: TGTGCCAGCAGTAGACTAGGGGGGGATTACGAGCAGTACTTC; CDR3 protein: CASSRLGGDYEQYF
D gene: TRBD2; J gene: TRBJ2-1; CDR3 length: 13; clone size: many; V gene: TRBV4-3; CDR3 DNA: TGCGCCAGCAGCCAAAGGGTGGGAGGGCCACCGTTCTTC; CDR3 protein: CASSQRVGGPPFF
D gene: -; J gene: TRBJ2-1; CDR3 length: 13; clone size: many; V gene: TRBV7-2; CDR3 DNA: TGTGCCAGCAGCTTCACTGAAAACAATGAGCAGTTCTTC; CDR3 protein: CASSFTENNEQFF
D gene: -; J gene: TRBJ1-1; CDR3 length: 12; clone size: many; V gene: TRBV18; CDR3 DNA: TGTGCCAGCTCACCTCTGGTAGTAGTAGCTTTCTTT; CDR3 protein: CASSPLVVVAFF
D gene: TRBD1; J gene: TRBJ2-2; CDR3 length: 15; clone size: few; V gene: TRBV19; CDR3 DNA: TGTGCCAGTAGTTACCGGACAGGGAGAACCGGGGAGCTGTTTTTT; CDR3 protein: CASSYRTGRTGELFF
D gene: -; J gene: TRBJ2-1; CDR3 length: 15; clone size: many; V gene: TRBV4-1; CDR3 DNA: TGCGCCAGCAGCCTATCTAGCAGCTCCTACAATGAGCAGTTCTTC; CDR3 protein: CASSLSSSSYNEQFF
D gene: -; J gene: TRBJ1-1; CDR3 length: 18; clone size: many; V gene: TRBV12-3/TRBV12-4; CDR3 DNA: TGTGCCAGCACCCTCGGTCCGGGACGTCGATTGGTGAACACTGAAGCTTTCTTT; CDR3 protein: CASTLGPGRRLVNTEAFF
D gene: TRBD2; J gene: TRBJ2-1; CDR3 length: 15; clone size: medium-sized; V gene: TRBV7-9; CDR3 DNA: TGTGCCAGCAGCACACCTAGCGGGAGGGCCGGTGAGCAGTTCTTC; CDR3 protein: CASSTPSGRAGEQFF
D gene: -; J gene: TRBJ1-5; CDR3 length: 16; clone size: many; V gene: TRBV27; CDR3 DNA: TGTGCCAGCAGTTTATACGGGGATCCGAGCAATCAGCCCCAGCATTTT; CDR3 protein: CASSLYGDPSNQPQHF
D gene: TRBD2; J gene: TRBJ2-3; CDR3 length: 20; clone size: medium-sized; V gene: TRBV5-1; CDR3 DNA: TGCGCCAGCAGGTCGATTTGGGACGGACTAGCGGGGGGGCCGTCAGATACGCAGTATTTT; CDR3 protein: CASRSIWDGLAGGPSDTQYF
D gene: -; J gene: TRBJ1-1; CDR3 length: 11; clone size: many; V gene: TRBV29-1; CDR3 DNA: TGCAGCGTTGAGAGGCCCACTGAAGCTTTCTTT; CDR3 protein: CSVERPTEAFF
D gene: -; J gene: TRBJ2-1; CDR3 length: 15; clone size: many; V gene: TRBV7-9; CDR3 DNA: TGTGCCAGCAGCGATCTTGGGCCCACCCTAGATGAGCAGTTCTTC; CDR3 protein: CASSDLGPTLDEQFF
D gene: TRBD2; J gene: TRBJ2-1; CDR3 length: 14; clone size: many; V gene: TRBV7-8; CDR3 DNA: TGTGCCAGCAGTCGGACTAGCGGGAGTCTAGGGCAGTTCTTC; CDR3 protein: CASSRTSGSLGQFF
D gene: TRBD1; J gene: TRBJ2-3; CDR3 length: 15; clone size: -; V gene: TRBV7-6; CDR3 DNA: TGTGCCAGCAGCTTTCCGGGACAGGGGGTCAATGAGCAGTATTTT; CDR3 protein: CASSFPGQGVNEQYF